This entry is about one TCR beta chain. This entry comes from a study of shared T cell receptors in the human thymus. TCRdb's copy holds only in-frame clones and misses some; the assay was immunoSEQ multiplex PCR. The sample contains some 660,000 clones, 80% to 90% of which appear only once. The same data also went into a second study, on human thymus T cells. Per that study: Finnish infants who were healthy and having corrective surgery for congenital heart defects made up the donors. Overlap was high between thymic repertoires from unrelated individuals, as reported in related research.

Sequenced input: thymocytes. This sequence was found in a boy under two years old with a congenital heart defect.

CDR3 bases: TGTGCCAGCAGCTTACGACTAGCGGATTTTAGCTCCTACGAGCAGTACTTC. Residues: CASSLRLADFSSYEQYF. The chain carries TRBV11-2 and TRBJ2-7; 9 nucleotides match TRBD2. In germline, CDR1 is SGHAT, CDR2 FQNNGV. The CDR3 totals 17 residues. Trimming removed 2 bases from V and 0 bases from J; junction bases left unmatched: 8. Using reference TRBV11-2 and TRBJ2-7 for the parts outside the CDR3, the full variable domain is EAGVAQSPRYKIIEKRQSVAFWCNPISGHATLYWYQQILGQGPKLLIQFQNNGVVDDSQLPKDRFSAERLKGVDSTLKIQPAKLEDSAVYLCASSLRLADFSSYEQYFGPGTRLTVT.